The 15 T cell receptor beta chains below all came from one sample that was sequenced in a study of early T cells in non-severe SARS-CoV-2 infection. TCRdb called the 5' RACE reads again in MiXCR, with one record for every CDR3 protein. This sample carries tens of thousands of distinct CDR3 sequences, less than 15% of them seen once, and the ten largest clones take 3.5% to 5.5%. The source material was whole blood. These receptors originate from an adult who was a healthcare worker with PCR-confirmed SARS-CoV-2 infection or an uninfected control (not recorded which).

The chain employs TRBV6-6 and TRBJ1-1; 8 bases match TRBD1. The CDR3 has 16 amino acids. J was trimmed by 2 bases and V by 0 bases; bases with no gene match: 5. Per the germline V gene, CDR1 is MNHNY and CDR2 is SVGAGI (reference sequence). CDR3 region: CASSYSQTGDNTEAFF. DNA for the CDR3: TGTGCCAGCAGTTACTCTCAGACAGGGGATAACACTGAAGCTTTCTTT.

This clonotype was observed at least ten times. The chain couples TRBV4-1 to TRBJ2-2; TRBD2 is a possible D gene (5 bases). CDR1 is MGHRA, CDR2 YSYEKL, per germline. The CDR3 loop spans 18 amino acids. V was trimmed by 4 bases and J by 0 bases, leaving 18 bases between them. The CDR3 bases are TGCGCCAGCAGCCGTGGAAGCGGCAGGACCTCGAACACCGGGGAGCTGTTTTTT. Translating gives CASSRGSGRTSNTGELFF.

This clonotype was detected only a few times. The rearrangement uses TRBV4-1 and TRBJ2-1; 7 bases fit TRBD2. Germline V CDR1 and CDR2: MGHRA, YSYEKL. CDR3 length: 13 amino acids. Trimming took 4 bases from V and 15 from J; bases not matched to a gene: 12. The DNA of the CDR3 is TGCGCCAGCAGCCCGCCCGGGACTACCGAAGGGTTCTTC. This encodes CASSPPGTTEGFF.

The chain employs TRBV18 and TRBJ2-7, with 12 bases aligning to TRBD2. The germline CDR1 and CDR2 sequences are KGHSH and LQKENI. This CDR3 comprises 18 residues. The ends lost 2 bases at V and 6 bases at J; junction bases unmatched: 14. The CDR3 DNA sequence: TGTGCCAGCTCACCAAGTTGGACTAGCGGGGCCGGAGTCGGCGAGCAGTACTTC. It encodes CASSPSWTSGAGVGEQYF.

This clonotype was seen a single time. V usage is TRBV28 and J usage is TRBJ2-7; 9 positions agree with TRBD1. Germline V gives CDR1 MDHEN, CDR2 SYDVKM. The V gene end was trimmed by 6 bases and the J gene end by 2 bases; junction bases not matched to a gene: 11. The length of the CDR3 is 16 residues. The CDR3 sequence: CASRAEGTGTPYEQYF. CDR3 DNA: TGTGCCAGCAGGGCTGAGGGGACAGGGACACCCTACGAGCAGTACTTC.

Worth noting for this clonotype: Possible read error: a much larger clone is one base away. The rearrangement links TRBV10-3 to TRBJ2-7; 7 bases agree with TRBD2. This CDR3 has 14 amino acids. CDR1 ENHRY and CDR2 SYGVKD come from the germline V gene. In DNA form, the CDR3 reads TGTACCATCTCCCCTGTGGGGGGGGCCTACGAGCAGTACTTC. It is translated as CTISPVGGAYEQYF.

This clonotype occurred a few times. The genes are TRBV4-1 and TRBJ2-5; D ambiguous. The CDR3 is 13 residues long. Germline CDR1 MGHRA, CDR2 YSYEKL. Deletions cut 4 bases from V and 5 bases from J, with 11 bases between. CDR3 coding DNA: TGCGCCAGCAGCCCTTCCTCACGTGAGACCCAGTACTTC. Protein product: CASSPSSRETQYF.

This clonotype has at least ten counts. The chain combines TRBV3-1 with TRBJ2-5; D is undetermined. Per the germline V gene, CDR1 is LGHDT and CDR2 is YNNKEL (reference sequence). The V end lost 4 bases, the J end lost 5 bases, and 17 bases lay between the germline ends. This CDR3 has 15 amino acids. CDR3 residues: CASSRLEDPRETQYF. CDR3 nucleotides: TGTGCCAGCAGCCGTTTAGAGGACCCGCGTGAGACCCAGTACTTC.

This clonotype was detected many times. J is TRBJ1-1 and V is TRBV5-1; D ambiguous. Deletions cut 1 base from V and 0 bases from J, with 4 bases between. CDR1 and CDR2 (germline): SGHRS, YFSETQ. The CDR3 has 13 amino acids. In DNA form, the CDR3 reads TGCGCCAGCAGCTTGTCAGTGAACACTGAAGCTTTCTTT. It is translated as CASSLSVNTEAFF.

The chain has TRBV19 and TRBJ1-4; no reliable D call. This CDR3 contains 13 residues. Germline V gives CDR1 LNHDA, CDR2 SQIVND (reference sequence). V lost 7 bases and J lost 4, with 10 bases in between. The CDR3 here is CASNGRSNEKLFF. For the CDR3, the DNA is TGTGCCAGTAATGGCAGGAGTAATGAAAAACTGTTTTTT.

This clonotype has only a few counts. The chain is built from TRBV20-1 and TRBJ2-2; 8 bases fit TRBD2. V lost 3 bases to trimming and J lost 1 base; unmatched junction nucleotides: 4. Germline CDR1 is DFQATT and CDR2 is SNEGSKA (reference sequence). CDR3 length: 15 residues. Here the CDR3 DNA reads TGCAGTGCTAGTATCGGGAGGGGGAACACCGGGGAGCTGTTTTTT. Translating gives CSASIGRGNTGELFF.

This clonotype occurred a few times. The chain employs TRBV4-1 and TRBJ1-3; D gene ambiguous. The CDR3 length is 16 residues. Trimming took off 3 bases at V and 0 bases at J, with 12 bases between the two ends. Germline lookup yields CDR1 MGHRA and CDR2 YSYEKL. CDR3 amino acids: CASSHWTDRSGNTIYF. The CDR3 nucleotides are TGCGCCAGCAGCCACTGGACGGACCGCTCTGGAAACACCATATATTTT.

CDR3: CASSSQGWGTEAFF. DNA for the CDR3: TGTGCCAGCAGCTCACAGGGTTGGGGGACTGAAGCTTTCTTT. The V gene is TRBV7-3, the J gene TRBJ1-1, with TRBD1 as a possible D gene (6 bases). V lost 4 bases and J 5 bases, leaving 14 bases between the germline ends. This CDR3 spans 14 amino acids. Germline assignment: CDR1 SGHTA and CDR2 FQGTGA.

In this sample, this clonotype turned up a few times. V is TRBV12-3 or TRBV12-4 and J is TRBJ2-1, with D unclear. This CDR3 is 17 amino acids long. V was pared by 3 bases and J by 0 bases, with 15 bases between. Here the CDR3 reads CASSFETLRSSYNEQFF. The CDR3 region has the DNA TGTGCCAGCAGTTTCGAAACCCTCAGGAGCTCCTACAATGAGCAGTTCTTC.

In this sample, this clonotype turned up a few times. The CDR3 sequence is CASSLGLAGAFEQYF. The CDR3 nucleotides are TGTGCCAGCAGTTTGGGACTAGCGGGGGCCTTCGAGCAGTACTTC. The chain combines TRBV6-2 or TRBV6-3 with TRBJ2-7; 14 positions agree with TRBD2. This CDR3 has 15 residues. The germline gives CDR1 MNHEY, CDR2 SVGEGT. The V segment lost 4 bases and the J segment 6 bases; nucleotides outside the gene matches: 5.